Included here is one TCR beta chain sequence, with context. This entry comes from a study of blood T cell repertoires in COVID-19. From germline, CDR1 is LNHDA and CDR2 SQIVND (reference sequence). The V end was cut by 2 bases, the J end by 8 bases, with 9 bases between. The CDR3 contains 13 residues. Sequencing was performed with immunoSEQ multiplex PCR; in TCRdb, only in-frame clones are kept and a portion is missing. The sample records roughly 32,000 clones, roughly nine tenths being singletons. The source of this sequence is a human donor with active COVID-19. The donor label of this sample is uncertain. The sequenced material came from peripheral blood. This chain joins TRBV19 and TRBJ1-4; no reliable D call. CDR3 coding DNA: TGTGCCAGTAGTATACAGGCGAAAGAAAAACTGTTTTTT. Its protein product is CASSIQAKEKLFF.